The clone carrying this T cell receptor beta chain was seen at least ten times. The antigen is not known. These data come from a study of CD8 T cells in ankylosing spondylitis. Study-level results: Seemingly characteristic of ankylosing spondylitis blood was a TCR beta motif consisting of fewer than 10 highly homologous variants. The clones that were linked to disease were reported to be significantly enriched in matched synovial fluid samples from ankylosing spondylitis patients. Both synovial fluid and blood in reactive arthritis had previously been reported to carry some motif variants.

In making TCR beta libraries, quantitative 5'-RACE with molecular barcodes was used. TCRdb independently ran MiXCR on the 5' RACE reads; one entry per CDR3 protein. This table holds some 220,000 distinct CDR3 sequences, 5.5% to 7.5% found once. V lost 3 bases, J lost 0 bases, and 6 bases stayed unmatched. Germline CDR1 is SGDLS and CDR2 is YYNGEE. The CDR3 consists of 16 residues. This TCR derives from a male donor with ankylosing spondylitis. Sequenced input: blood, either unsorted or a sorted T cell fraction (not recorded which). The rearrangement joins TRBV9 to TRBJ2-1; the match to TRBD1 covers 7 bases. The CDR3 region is CASSATGVGSYNEQFF. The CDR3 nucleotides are TGTGCCAGCAGCGCAACAGGGGTCGGCTCCTACAATGAGCAGTTCTTC.